The clone carrying this T cell receptor (beta chain) showed up just once. This sample stems from a study of T cells in tuberculosis. Thawed, overnight-rested PBMC were stained with GMM-loaded CD1B tetramer, viability dye and anti-CD3, then sorted. The lipid loaded on the CD1B tetramers was C32 glucose monomycolate from Rhodococcus equi. The V and J ends lost 6 bases and 3 bases respectively, with 12 bases between them. Per germline, CDR1 MNHNS and CDR2 SASEGT. This CDR3 spans 14 amino acids. Sequenced by immunoSEQ multiplex PCR; TCRdb stores in-frame clones only, minus some. The sample yields about 58,000 clones, around 90% seen once.

Sequenced sample: CD1b-GMM tetramer-negative cells sorted from PBMCs. The J gene is TRBJ2-1, the V gene TRBV6-1, with a tentative D call TRBD1 (7 bases). This receptor was taken from an adult woman with latent tuberculosis. The CDR3 nucleotides are TGTGCCAGCAGAAACAGGGGAGGCTACAATGAGCAGTTCTTC. This encodes CASRNRGGYNEQFF.